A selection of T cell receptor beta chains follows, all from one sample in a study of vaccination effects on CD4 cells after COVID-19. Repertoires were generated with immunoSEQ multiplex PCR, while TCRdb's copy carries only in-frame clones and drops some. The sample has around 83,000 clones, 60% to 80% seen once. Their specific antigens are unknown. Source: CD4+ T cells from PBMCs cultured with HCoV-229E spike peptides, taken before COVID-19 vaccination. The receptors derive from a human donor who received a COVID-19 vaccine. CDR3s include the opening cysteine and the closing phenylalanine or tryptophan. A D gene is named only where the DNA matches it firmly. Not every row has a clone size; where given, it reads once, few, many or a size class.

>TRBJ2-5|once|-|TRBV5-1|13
CASSFGVEETQYF
TGCGCCAGCAGCTTTGGGGTAGAAGAGACCCAGTACTTC
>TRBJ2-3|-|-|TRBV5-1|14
CASSFERSTDTQYF
TGCGCCAGCAGCTTCGAGCGGAGCACAGATACGCAGTATTTT
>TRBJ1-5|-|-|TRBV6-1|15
CASSEMSTSNQPQHF
TGTGCCAGCAGTGAAATGAGTACAAGCAATCAGCCCCAGCATTTT
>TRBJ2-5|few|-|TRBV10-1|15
CASSVASQGIETQYF
TGCGCCAGCAGTGTAGCCAGCCAGGGGATCGAGACCCAGTACTTC
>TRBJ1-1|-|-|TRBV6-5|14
CASSYSSANTEAFF
TGTGCCAGCAGTTACTCCTCAGCGAACACTGAAGCTTTCTTT
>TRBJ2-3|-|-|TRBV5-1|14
CASSLLQTTDTQYF
TGCGCCAGCAGCTTGCTACAGACCACAGATACGCAGTATTTT
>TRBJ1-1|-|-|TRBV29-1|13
CSVEEDRYTEAFF
TGCAGCGTTGAAGAGGACAGATACACTGAAGCTTTCTTT
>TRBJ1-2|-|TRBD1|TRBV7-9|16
CASSPRGRGPLYGYTF
TGTGCCAGCAGCCCAAGGGGAAGGGGGCCTCTCTATGGCTACACCTTC
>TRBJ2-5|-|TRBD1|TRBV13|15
CASRKDRGLWETQYF
TGTGCCAGCAGAAAGGACAGGGGGCTCTGGGAGACCCAGTACTTC
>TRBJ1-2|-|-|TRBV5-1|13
CASSLALWDGYTF
TGCGCCAGCAGCTTGGCATTGTGGGACGGCTACACCTTC
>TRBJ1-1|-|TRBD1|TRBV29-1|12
CSAGGQSGWAFF
TGCAGCGCTGGGGGACAGTCGGGGTGGGCTTTCTTT
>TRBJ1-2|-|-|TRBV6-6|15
CASSRLEDFVYGYTF
TGTGCCAGCAGTAGGCTAGAAGACTTCGTCTATGGCTACACCTTC
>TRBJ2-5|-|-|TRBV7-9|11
CASSLSETQYF
TGTGCCAGCAGCTTAAGCGAGACCCAGTACTTC
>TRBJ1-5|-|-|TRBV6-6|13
CASSTQANQPQHF
TGTGCCAGCAGTACCCAGGCCAATCAGCCCCAGCATTTT
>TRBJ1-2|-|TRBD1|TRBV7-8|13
CASSYSGGYGYTF
TGTGCCAGCAGCTACTCAGGGGGGTATGGCTACACCTTC
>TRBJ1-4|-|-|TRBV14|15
CASSQGLGKEEKLFF
TGTGCCAGCAGCCAAGGTTTGGGAAAAGAAGAAAAACTGTTTTTT
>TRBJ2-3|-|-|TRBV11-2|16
CASSLTLGRETDTQYF
TGTGCCAGCAGCTTAACTCTAGGCAGAGAAACAGATACGCAGTATTTT
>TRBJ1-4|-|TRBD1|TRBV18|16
CASSPPPGQGGEKLFF
TGTGCCAGCTCACCCCCTCCGGGACAGGGAGGAGAAAAACTGTTTTTT
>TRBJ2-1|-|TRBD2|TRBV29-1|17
CSVVPGRSGGVYNEQFF
TGCAGCGTTGTTCCCGGGCGAAGCGGGGGCGTCTACAATGAGCAGTTCTTC
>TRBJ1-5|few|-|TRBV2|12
CASSLSNQPQHF
TGTGCCAGCAGTTTGAGCAATCAGCCCCAGCATTTT
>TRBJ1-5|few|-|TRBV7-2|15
CASSLGTSSNQPQHF
TGTGCCAGCAGCTTAGGAACTTCTAGCAATCAGCCCCAGCATTTT
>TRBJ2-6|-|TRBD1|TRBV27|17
CASSRKPQGAGANVLTF
TGTGCCAGCAGTCGCAAACCTCAGGGGGCTGGGGCCAACGTCCTGACTTTC
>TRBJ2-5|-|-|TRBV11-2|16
CASSRTGGRPQETQYF
TGTGCCAGCAGCAGGACGGGGGGCCGACCCCAAGAGACCCAGTACTTC
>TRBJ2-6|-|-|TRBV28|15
CASSLDQTGANVLTF
TGTGCCAGCAGTTTAGATCAGACTGGGGCCAACGTCCTGACTTTC
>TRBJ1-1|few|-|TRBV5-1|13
CASSASLNTEAFF
TGCGCCAGCAGCGCGAGCCTGAACACTGAAGCTTTCTTT
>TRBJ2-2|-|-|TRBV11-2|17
CASSPMEGPGVTGELFF
TGTGCCAGCAGCCCTATGGAGGGGCCTGGGGTAACCGGGGAGCTGTTTTTT
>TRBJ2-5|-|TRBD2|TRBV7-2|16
CASSFSPSGGLETQYF
TGTGCCAGCAGCTTTTCGCCTAGCGGGGGATTGGAGACCCAGTACTTC
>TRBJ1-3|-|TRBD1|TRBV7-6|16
CASSPRGGDAGNTIYF
TGTGCCAGCAGCCCCCGAGGGGGCGATGCTGGAAACACCATATATTTT
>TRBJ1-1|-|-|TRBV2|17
CASSEALRLLVSTEAFF
TGTGCCAGCAGTGAAGCGCTTCGACTATTGGTGAGCACTGAAGCTTTCTTT
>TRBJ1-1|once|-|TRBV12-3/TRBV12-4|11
CASSRNTEAFF
TGTGCCAGCAGTCGGAACACTGAAGCTTTCTTT
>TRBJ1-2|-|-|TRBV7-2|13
CASSFTGGGGYTF
TGTGCCAGCAGCTTCACCGGGGGTGGTGGCTACACCTTC
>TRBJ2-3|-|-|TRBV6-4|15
CASSDSRGVADTQYF
TGTGCCAGCAGTGACTCGCGCGGGGTGGCAGATACGCAGTATTTT
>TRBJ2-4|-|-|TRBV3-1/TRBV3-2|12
CASSQRENIQYF
TGTGCCAGCAGCCAACGGGAAAACATTCAGTACTTC